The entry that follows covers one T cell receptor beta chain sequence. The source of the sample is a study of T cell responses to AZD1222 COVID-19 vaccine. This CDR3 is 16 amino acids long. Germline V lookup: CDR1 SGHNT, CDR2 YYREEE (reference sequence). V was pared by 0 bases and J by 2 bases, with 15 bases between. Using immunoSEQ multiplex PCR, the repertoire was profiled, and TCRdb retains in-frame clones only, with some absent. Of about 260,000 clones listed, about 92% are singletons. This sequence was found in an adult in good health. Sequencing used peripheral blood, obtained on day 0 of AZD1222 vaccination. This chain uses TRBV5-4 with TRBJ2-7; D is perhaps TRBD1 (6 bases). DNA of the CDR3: TGTGCCAGCAGCTTGGGAAACCAGGGGCCCACCTACGAGCAGTACTTC. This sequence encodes CASSLGNQGPTYEQYF. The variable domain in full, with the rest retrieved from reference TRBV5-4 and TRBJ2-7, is ETGVTQSPTHLIKTRGQQVTLRCSSQSGHNTVSWYQQALGQGPQFIFQYYREEENGRGNFPPRFSGLQFPNYSSELNVNALELDDSALYLCASSLGNQGPTYEQYFGPGTRLTVT.